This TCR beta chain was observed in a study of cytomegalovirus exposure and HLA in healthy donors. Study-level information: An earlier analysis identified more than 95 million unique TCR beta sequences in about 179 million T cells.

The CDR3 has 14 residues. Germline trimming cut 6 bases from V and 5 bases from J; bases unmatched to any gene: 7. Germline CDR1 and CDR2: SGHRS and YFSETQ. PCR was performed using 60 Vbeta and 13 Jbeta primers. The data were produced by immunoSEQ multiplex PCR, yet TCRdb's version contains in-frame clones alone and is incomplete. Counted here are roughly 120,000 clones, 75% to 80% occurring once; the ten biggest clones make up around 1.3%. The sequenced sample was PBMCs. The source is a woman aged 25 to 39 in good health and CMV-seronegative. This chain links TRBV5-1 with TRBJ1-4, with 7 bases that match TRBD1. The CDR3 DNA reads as TGCGCCAGCACACAGGGACAGCGGAATGAAAAACTGTTTTTT. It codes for CASTQGQRNEKLFF.